The 9 T cell receptor beta chains in this list originate from one sample, sequenced in a study of cytomegalovirus exposure and HLA in healthy donors. This PCR relied on a set of 60 Vbeta primers and 13 Jbeta primers. This table comes from immunoSEQ multiplex PCR, and its TCRdb copy is limited to in-frame clones, with some not included. The repertoire holds about 150,000 clones, with around a tenth as singletons. Source material: PBMCs. These receptors all come from a male donor in good health and CMV-seronegative.

This clone occurred a few times. V is TRBV10-3 and J is TRBJ2-7; D might be TRBD1 (6 bases). The germline gives CDR1 ENHRY, CDR2 SYGVKD. V shed 7 bases and J shed 0 bases, with 13 bases lying between them. The CDR3 length is 14 residues. The CDR3 loop is CAITSDSLSYEQYF. CDR3 nucleotide sequence: TGTGCCATCACCTCGGACAGTCTCTCCTACGAGCAGTACTTC.

The table lists this clone with a few counts. V usage is TRBV7-9 and J usage is TRBJ1-1, with D hard to call. CDR3 length: 12 residues. The V and J ends lost 1 base and 8 bases respectively, with 8 bases between them. The germline gives CDR1 SEHNR, CDR2 FQNEAQ (reference sequence). Here the CDR3 DNA reads TGTGCCAGCAGCTTAGTCACAGCAGAAGCTTTCTTT. Protein sequence: CASSLVTAEAFF.

DNA for the CDR3: TGTGCCAGCAGTGGGTTCGGACAAGGAATTGTCAAAAACATTCAGTACTTC. Amino acid sequence: CASSGFGQGIVKNIQYF. This rearrangement joins TRBV2 to TRBJ2-4; possible D gene TRBD1, 5 bases. V shed 4 bases and J shed 3 bases, with 19 bases lying between them. Germline CDR1 is SNHLY and CDR2 is FYNNEI. The CDR3 has 17 amino acids. Combining the CDR3 with reference TRBV2 and TRBJ2-4 gives the whole variable domain EPEVTQTPSHQVTQMGQEVILRCVPISNHLYFYWYRQILGQKVEFLVSFYNNEISEKSEIFDDQFSVERPDGSNFTLKIRSTKLEDSAMYFCASSGFGQGIVKNIQYFGAGTRLSVL.

The table lists this clone with a few counts. V gene TRBV4-1 combines with J gene TRBJ2-7; a possible D gene is TRBD2 (5 bases). V lost 2 bases to trimming and J lost 1 base, with 9 bases between them. The CDR3 has 14 residues. CDR1 and CDR2 from the germline V gene are MGHRA and YSYEKL. The CDR3, as DNA: TGCGCCAGCAGCCAACCGGACTGGTCCTACGAGCAGTACTTC. Translated, it gives CASSQPDWSYEQYF.

The chain joins TRBV28 to TRBJ1-5; D is ambiguous. Germline V gives CDR1 MDHEN, CDR2 SYDVKM. V lost 5 bases and J 0 bases, leaving 11 bases between the germline ends. The CDR3 totals 15 residues. CDR3 residues: CASSVSEHSNQPQHF. DNA for the CDR3: TGTGCCAGCAGTGTTAGTGAGCATAGCAATCAGCCCCAGCATTTT.

This clone was counted a few times. This sequence joins TRBV9 and TRBJ2-1; D perhaps matches TRBD1 (6 bases). V lost 0 bases to trimming and J lost 8 bases, with 15 bases between them. The germline gives CDR1 SGDLS, CDR2 YYNGEE. The CDR3 consists of 15 residues. CDR3 sequence (DNA): TGTGCCAGCAGCGTAGCTACGACAGGCGACTATGAGCAGTTCTTC. It translates to CASSVATTGDYEQFF. Filled out from reference TRBV9 and TRBJ2-1, the complete variable domain reads DSGVTQTPKHLITATGQRVTLRCSPRSGDLSVYWYQQSLDQGLQFLIQYYNGEERAKGNILERFSAQQFPDLHSELNLSSLELGDSALYFCASSVATTGDYEQFFGPGTRLTVL.

This clone was seen only a few times. One end of the junction varies from germline; a read error may be responsible. The chain joins TRBV28 to TRBJ1-2, with D perhaps matching TRBD1 (6 bases). Germline V CDR1 and CDR2: MDHEN, SYDVKM. The CDR3 consists of 13 residues. CDR3 sequence reads: CASSLDAPRGLNF. The CDR3 bases are TGTGCCAGCAGTTTAGATGCCCCGCGGGGGCTTAACTTC.

This clone has just a few counts. V and J are TRBV5-1 and TRBJ2-5, with D unresolved. With the DNA end fitting TRBJ2-7 better, the J assignment may be wrong. The CDR3 runs to 12 residues. Germline V gene sequence: CDR1 SGHRS, CDR2 YFSETQ. The DNA for the CDR3 is TGCGCCAGCAGCTTGGGAGCTTACGAGCAGTACTTC. Amino acid sequence: CASSLGAYEQYF.

This clone turned up a few times. The chain employs TRBV7-2 and TRBJ1-4, with D maybe TRBD1 (5 bases). CDR1 is SGHTA and CDR2 is FQGNSA in the germline V gene. The CDR3 sequence is 14 residues long. Deletions cut 1 base from V and 10 bases from J, with 13 bases between. The CDR3 region has the DNA TGTGCCAGCAGCTTAGGGGCGGGGCAGGCAAAACTGTTTTTT. It is translated as CASSLGAGQAKLFF.